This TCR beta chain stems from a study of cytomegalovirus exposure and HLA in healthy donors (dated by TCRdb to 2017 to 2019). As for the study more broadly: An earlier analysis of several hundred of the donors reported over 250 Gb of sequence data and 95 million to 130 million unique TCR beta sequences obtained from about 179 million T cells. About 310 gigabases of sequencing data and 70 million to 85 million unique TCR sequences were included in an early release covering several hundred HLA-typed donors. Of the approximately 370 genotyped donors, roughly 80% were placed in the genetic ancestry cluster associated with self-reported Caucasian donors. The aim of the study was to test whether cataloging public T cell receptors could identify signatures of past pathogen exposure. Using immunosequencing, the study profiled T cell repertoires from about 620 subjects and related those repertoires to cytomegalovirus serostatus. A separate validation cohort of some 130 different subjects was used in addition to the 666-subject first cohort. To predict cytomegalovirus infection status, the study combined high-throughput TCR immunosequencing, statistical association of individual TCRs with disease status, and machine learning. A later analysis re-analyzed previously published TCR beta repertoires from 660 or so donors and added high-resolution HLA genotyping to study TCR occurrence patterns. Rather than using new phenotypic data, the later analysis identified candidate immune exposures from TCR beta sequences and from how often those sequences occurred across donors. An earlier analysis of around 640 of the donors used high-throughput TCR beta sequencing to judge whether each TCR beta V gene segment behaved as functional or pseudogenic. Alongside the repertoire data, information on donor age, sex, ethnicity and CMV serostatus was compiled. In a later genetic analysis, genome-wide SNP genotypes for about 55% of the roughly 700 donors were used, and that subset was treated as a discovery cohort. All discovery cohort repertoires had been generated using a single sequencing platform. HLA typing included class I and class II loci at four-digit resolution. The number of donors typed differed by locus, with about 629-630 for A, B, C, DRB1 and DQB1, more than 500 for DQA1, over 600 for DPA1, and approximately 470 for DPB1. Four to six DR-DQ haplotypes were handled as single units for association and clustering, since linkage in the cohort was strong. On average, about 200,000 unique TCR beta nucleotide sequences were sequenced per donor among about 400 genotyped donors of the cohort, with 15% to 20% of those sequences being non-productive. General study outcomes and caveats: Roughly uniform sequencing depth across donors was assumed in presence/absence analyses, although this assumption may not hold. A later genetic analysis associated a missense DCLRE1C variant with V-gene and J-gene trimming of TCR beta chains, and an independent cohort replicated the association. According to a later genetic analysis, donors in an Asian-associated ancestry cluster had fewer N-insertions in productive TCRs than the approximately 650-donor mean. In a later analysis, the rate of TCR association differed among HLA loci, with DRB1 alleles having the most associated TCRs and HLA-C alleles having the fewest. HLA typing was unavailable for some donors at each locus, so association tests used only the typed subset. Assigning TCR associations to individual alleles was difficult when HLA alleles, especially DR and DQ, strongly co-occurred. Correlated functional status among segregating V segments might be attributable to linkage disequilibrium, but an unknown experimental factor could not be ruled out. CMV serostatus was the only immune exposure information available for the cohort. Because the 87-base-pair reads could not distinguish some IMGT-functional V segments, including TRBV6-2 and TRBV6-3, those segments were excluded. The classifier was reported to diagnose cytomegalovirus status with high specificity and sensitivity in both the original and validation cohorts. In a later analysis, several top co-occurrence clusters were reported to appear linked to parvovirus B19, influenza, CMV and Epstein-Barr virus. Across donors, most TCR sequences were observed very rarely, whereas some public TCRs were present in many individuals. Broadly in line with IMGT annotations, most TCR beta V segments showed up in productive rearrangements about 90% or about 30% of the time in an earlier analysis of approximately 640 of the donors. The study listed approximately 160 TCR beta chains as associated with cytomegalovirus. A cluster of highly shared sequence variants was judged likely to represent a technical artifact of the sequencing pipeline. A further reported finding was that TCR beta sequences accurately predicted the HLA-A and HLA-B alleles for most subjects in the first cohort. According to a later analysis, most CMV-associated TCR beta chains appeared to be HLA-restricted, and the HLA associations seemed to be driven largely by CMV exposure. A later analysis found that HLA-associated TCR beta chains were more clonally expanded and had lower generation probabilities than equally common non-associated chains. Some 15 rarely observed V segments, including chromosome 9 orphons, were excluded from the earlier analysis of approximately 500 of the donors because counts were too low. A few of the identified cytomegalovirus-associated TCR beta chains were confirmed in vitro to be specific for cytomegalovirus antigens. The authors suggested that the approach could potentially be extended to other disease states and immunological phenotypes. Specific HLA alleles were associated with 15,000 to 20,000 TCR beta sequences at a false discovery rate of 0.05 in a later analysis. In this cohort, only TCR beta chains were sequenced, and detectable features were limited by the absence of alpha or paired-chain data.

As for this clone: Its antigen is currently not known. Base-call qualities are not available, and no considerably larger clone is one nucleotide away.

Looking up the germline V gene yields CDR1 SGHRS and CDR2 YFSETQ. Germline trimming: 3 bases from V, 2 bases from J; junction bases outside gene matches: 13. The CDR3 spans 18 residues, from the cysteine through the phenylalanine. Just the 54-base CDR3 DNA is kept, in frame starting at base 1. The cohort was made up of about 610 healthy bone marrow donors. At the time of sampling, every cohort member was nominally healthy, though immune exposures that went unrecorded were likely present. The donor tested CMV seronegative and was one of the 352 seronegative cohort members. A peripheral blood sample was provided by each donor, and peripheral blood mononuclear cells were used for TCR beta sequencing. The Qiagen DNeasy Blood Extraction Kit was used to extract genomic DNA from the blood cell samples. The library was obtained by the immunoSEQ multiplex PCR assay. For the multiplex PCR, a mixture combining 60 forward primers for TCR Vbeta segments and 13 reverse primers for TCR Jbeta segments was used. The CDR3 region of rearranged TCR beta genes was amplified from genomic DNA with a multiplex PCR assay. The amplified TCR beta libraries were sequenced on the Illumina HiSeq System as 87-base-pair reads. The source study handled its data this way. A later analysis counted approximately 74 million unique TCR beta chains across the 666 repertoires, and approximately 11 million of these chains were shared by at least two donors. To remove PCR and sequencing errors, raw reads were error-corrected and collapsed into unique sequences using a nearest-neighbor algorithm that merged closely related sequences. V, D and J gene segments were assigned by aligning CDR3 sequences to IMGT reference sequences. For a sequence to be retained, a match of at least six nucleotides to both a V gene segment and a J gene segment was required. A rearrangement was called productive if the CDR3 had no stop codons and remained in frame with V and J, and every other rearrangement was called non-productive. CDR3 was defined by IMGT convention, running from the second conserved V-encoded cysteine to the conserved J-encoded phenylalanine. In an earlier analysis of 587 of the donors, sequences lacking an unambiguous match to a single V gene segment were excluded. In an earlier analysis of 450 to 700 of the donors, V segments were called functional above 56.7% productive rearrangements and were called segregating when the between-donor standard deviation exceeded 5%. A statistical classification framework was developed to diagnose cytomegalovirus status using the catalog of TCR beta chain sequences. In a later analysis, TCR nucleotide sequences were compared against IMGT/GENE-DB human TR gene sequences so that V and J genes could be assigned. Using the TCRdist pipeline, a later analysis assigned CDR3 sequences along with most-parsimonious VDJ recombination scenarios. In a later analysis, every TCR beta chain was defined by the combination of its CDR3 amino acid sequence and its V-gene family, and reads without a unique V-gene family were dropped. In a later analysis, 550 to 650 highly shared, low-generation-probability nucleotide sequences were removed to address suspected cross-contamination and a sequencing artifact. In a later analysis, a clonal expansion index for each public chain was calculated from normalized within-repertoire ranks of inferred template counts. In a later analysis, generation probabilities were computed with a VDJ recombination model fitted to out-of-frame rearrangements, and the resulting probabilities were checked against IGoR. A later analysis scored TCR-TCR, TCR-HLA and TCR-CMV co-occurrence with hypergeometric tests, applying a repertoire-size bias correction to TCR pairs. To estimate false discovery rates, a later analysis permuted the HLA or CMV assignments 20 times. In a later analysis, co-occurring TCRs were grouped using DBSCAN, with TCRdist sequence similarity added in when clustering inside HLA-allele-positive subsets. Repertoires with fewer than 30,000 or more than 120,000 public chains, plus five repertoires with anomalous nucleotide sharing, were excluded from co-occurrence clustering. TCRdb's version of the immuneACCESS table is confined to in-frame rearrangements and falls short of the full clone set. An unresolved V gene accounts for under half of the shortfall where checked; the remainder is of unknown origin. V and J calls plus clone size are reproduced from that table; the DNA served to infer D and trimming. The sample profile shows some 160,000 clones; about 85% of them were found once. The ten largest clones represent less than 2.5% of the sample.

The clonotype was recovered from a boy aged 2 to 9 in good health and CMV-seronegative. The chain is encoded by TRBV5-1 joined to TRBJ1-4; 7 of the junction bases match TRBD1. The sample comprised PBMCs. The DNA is TGCGCCAGCAGCTCAACCGCGACAGGGCGCGCGACTAATGAAAAACTGTTTTTT. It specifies CASSSTATGRATNEKLFF.